This T cell receptor beta chain was recovered during a study of T-cell memory formation after mild COVID-19. Study information: Largely, the TCR clusters proved donor specific. Broader study findings: A balance of CD4 and CD8 characterized clones contracting day 15 to 85, whereas later expanders leaned CD4+. Prior to infection, memory already included some responding clones, suggesting cross-reactive memory joined.

The V and J ends lost 5 bases and 6 bases, in that order; junction bases with no gene match: 10. This CDR3 comprises 15 residues. CDR1 SEHNR and CDR2 FQNEAQ come from the germline V gene (reference sequence). This clonotype was seen more than once but under ten times. Antigen unknown. TCRdb used MiXCR to reprocess the 5' RACE reads, holding one entry per CDR3 protein. The data contain 220,000 or so distinct CDR3 sequences, just over 9.5% of them singletons. The sequence was collected from a man between 18 and 35 years old who had mild COVID-19 (a few samples of this study predate the infection). Cell type and time point are not known. The rearrangement uses TRBV7-9 and TRBJ2-1; TRBD1 aligns across 7 bases. Sequenced material: PBMCs or a T cell subset sorted from them (not recorded which). The DNA of the CDR3 is TGTGCCAGCAGCCCCCGGGCAGGGGGTCGCAATGAGCAGTTCTTC. This codes for CASSPRAGGRNEQFF.